This passage covers 5 T cell receptor beta chains from one sample sequenced in a study of shared clonotypes between healthy human individuals (dated by TCRdb to about 2020). Libraries were built with the immunoSEQ multiplex PCR assay. The source is immuneACCESS, and TCRdb retained only in-frame sequences with V and J called. Part of the clones is not carried over; for the studies checked, unresolved V genes explain less than half of this, and the remainder is unexplained. In this sample the table shows over 400,000 clones, roughly 95% of which occur a single time. The ten most abundant clones make up about 0.06% of the sample. The sequenced material came from naive CD4+ T cells sorted from blood. The sample's cell subset or site label, in plain terms: CD45RA+ positively selected. Receptors were obtained from a woman in her 30s in good health.

The V call is TRBV18, the J call TRBJ1-2; 10 nucleotides align to TRBD1. The CDR3 is 14 amino acids. After removal of 3 bases from V and 7 bases from J, the junction contained 5 bases not matched to a gene. Looked up from germline, CDR1 is KGHSH and CDR2 is LQKENI. CDR3 protein: CASSPTGGEGGYTF. CDR3 nucleotide sequence: TGTGCCAGCTCACCGACAGGGGGCGAAGGTGGCTACACCTTC.

The chain joins TRBV6-6 to TRBJ1-1; the match to TRBD1 covers 7 bases. The germline CDR1 and CDR2 sequences are MNHNY and SVGAGI (reference sequence). Trimming took 5 bases from V and 3 from J; bases not matched to a gene: 6. There are 14 residues in the CDR3. CDR3 nucleotides: TGTGCCAGCAGTCACAGGGGTAGGGACACTGAAGCTTTCTTT. Translating it yields CASSHRGRDTEAFF.

This clone has just one count. The chain combines TRBV11-2 with TRBJ2-1; 7 bases are a match to TRBD2. The CDR3 has 15 residues. The V gene's germline CDR1 is SGHAT and CDR2 FQNNGV. The ends lost 5 bases at V and 4 bases at J; junction bases unmatched: 8. The CDR3 spells CASSATGLTYNEQFF. Written as DNA, the CDR3 is TGTGCCAGCAGCGCTACGGGACTAACATACAATGAGCAGTTCTTC.

V and J are TRBV7-7 and TRBJ2-2; D unclear. There are 13 residues in the CDR3. V was cut by 3 bases and J by 7 bases, with 9 bases left in between. Germline CDR1 and CDR2: SSHAT and FNYEAQ (reference sequence). Here the CDR3 DNA reads TGTGCCAGCAGCTTCGATGTTATCGGGGAGCTGTTTTTT. It is translated as CASSFDVIGELFF.

This chain uses TRBV5-4 with TRBJ2-5; weak D call: TRBD2 (5 bases). The germline V and J ends were trimmed by 4 bases and 5 bases, with 18 bases remaining between them. This CDR3 comprises 15 residues. Germline values: CDR1 SGHNT, CDR2 YYREEE (reference sequence). The CDR3 protein is CASSPSQPPLETQYF. The DNA of the CDR3 is TGTGCCAGCAGCCCTAGCCAGCCGCCTCTGGAGACCCAGTACTTC.